One sample yielded the 20 T cell receptor beta chains listed below, sequenced in a study of blood T cell repertoires in COVID-19. The assay was immunoSEQ multiplex PCR, and TCRdb's table has in-frame clones only and misses some. This repertoire shows approximately 280,000 clones, about four fifths found once; its top ten account for about 5%. The specimen was PBMCs or T cells enriched from blood (not recorded which). The receptors derive from a man in his forties or fifties who had been exposed to COVID-19.

The sample holds one count of this clone. The chain is built from TRBV7-6 and TRBJ2-1; 10 bases align to TRBD2. Unmatched junction bases numbered 11, after V lost 2 bases and J lost 7 bases. The germline gives CDR1 SGHVS, CDR2 FNYEAQ. The CDR3 is 17 residues long. In DNA form, the CDR3 reads TGTGCCAGCAGCTTATTGGATCTAGCGGGAGAGAAGAATGAGCAGTTCTTC. This codes for CASSLLDLAGEKNEQFF. Filled out from reference TRBV7-6 and TRBJ2-1, the complete variable domain reads GAGVSQSPRYKVTKRGQDVALRCDPISGHVSLYWYRQALGQGPEFLTYFNYEAQQDKSGLPNDRFSAERPEGSISTLTIQRTEQRDSAMYRCASSLLDLAGEKNEQFFGPGTRLTVL.

This sequence joins TRBV27 and TRBJ2-1, with TRBD2 identical over 8 bases. Germline CDR1 reads MNHEY; CDR2 reads SMNVEV (reference sequence). This CDR3 comprises 13 residues. Trimming removed 6 bases from V and 14 bases from J; junction bases left unmatched: 12. CDR3 bases: TGTGCCAGCAGGAAGGGACTAGTTGAGGGTGAGTTCTTC. It encodes CASRKGLVEGEFF.

The chain employs TRBV14 and TRBJ1-1, with D hard to call. The germline CDR1 and CDR2 sequences are SGHDN and FVKESK. V was clipped by 0 bases and J by 2 bases, with 19 bases between them. The length of the CDR3 is 18 residues. Written as DNA, the CDR3 is TGTGCCAGCAGCCAAGATCGGCTGTCGTCAGCGCTAAACACTGAAGCTTTCTTT. Amino acids: CASSQDRLSSALNTEAFF.

The DNA of the CDR3 is TGTGCCAGCAGCCCGAGGCGGGAGGATTATTACGAGCAGTACTTC. It is translated as CASSPRREDYYEQYF. V is TRBV7-2 and J is TRBJ2-7, with 8 bases lining up with TRBD2. V was pared by 5 bases and J by 4 bases, with 10 bases of the junction left unmatched. CDR1 SGHTA and CDR2 FQGNSA come from the germline V gene. CDR3 length: 15 residues.

The chain employs TRBV3-1 (or the pseudogene TRBV3-2) and TRBJ2-3; weak D call: TRBD2 (7 bases). The CDR3 loop spans 16 amino acids. V was cut by 6 bases and J by 6 bases, with 22 bases left in between. Per the germline V gene, CDR1 is LGHDT and CDR2 is YNNKEL (reference sequence). CDR3 in amino acids: CASSTPAGGGADTQYF. The CDR3 coding sequence is TGTGCCAGCAGTACTCCCGCTGGGGGGGGCGCGGATACGCAGTATTTT.

The chain uses TRBV29-1 and TRBJ1-1; no reliable D call. The V and J ends lost 4 bases and 2 bases respectively, with 11 bases between them. Germline CDR1 and CDR2: SQVTM and ANQGSEA. The CDR3 extends over 13 amino acids. The CDR3 nucleotides read TGCAGCGTTGTGGCGCAGACTAACACTGAAGCTTTCTTT. It is translated as CSVVAQTNTEAFF. Full variable domain (remainder filled in from reference TRBV29-1 and TRBJ1-1): SAVISQKPSRDICQRGTSLTIQCQVDSQVTMMFWYRQQPGQSLTLIATANQGSEATYESGFVIDKFPISRPNLTFSTLTVSNMSPEDSSIYLCSVVAQTNTEAFFGQGTRLTVV.

This rearrangement joins TRBV3-1 (or the pseudogene TRBV3-2) to TRBJ2-4, with 7 bases fitting TRBD1. This CDR3 comprises 12 residues. Germline CDR1 reads LGHDT; CDR2 reads YNNKEL (reference sequence). V dropped 8 bases and J dropped 5; count of bases not matched to a gene: 3. The DNA of the CDR3 is TGTGCCAGCCGGGACAGAGAAAACATTCAGTACTTC. Its protein is CASRDRENIQYF.

The V call is TRBV9, the J call TRBJ2-2, with 8 bases that match TRBD1. Germline loops: CDR1 SGDLS, CDR2 YYNGEE. Unmatched junction bases numbered 6, after V lost 0 bases and J lost 5 bases. The CDR3 contains 16 residues. CDR3 region: CASSVGTGPLTGELFF. In DNA, the CDR3 is TGTGCCAGCAGCGTAGGGACAGGGCCTTTGACCGGGGAGCTGTTTTTT.

This clone was found once. The CDR3 nucleotides are TGTGCCAGCAGCTTGGTTGGGAGTAACTATGGCTACACCTTC. Its protein product is CASSLVGSNYGYTF. The V gene is TRBV5-8, the J gene TRBJ1-2; D gene unclear. CDR3 size: 14 residues. Germline assignment: CDR1 SGHTS and CDR2 YDEGEE. Trimming left V 0 bases short and J 1 base short, with 7 bases between.

The chain is built from TRBV6-5 and TRBJ1-3; D ambiguous. CDR3 length: 16 residues. V was pared by 4 bases and J by 0 bases, with 13 bases between. Germline assignment: CDR1 MNHEY and CDR2 SVGAGI. CDR3 nucleotide sequence: TGTGCCAGCAGTTTAGAGAGGGCTCACTCTGGAAACACCATATATTTT. Protein product: CASSLERAHSGNTIYF.

The chain recombines TRBV4-2 with TRBJ1-5; D ambiguous. Germline assignment: CDR1 LGHNA and CDR2 YNFKEQ. V lost 0 bases, J lost 4 bases, and 10 bases lay in between. The CDR3 covers 15 residues. The CDR3 here is CASSQEPGLNQPQHF. DNA for the CDR3: TGTGCCAGCAGCCAAGAACCAGGCCTTAATCAGCCCCAGCATTTT.

The CDR3 protein is CASSLDTIYEQYF. Here the CDR3 DNA reads TGTGCCAGCAGCTTGGACACTATATACGAGCAGTACTTC. The rearrangement uses TRBV5-6 and TRBJ2-7; D unclear. Germline V gene lookup returns CDR1 SGHDT and CDR2 YYEEEE. V was pared by 0 bases and J by 4 bases, with 8 bases between. This CDR3 contains 13 residues.

The chain carries TRBV5-6 and TRBJ2-2, with D hard to call. The CDR3 spans 12 residues. Germline CDR1 and CDR2: SGHDT and YYEEEE. The V and J ends lost 0 bases and 9 bases respectively, with 6 bases between them. CDR3 DNA: TGTGCCAGCAGCTTGGGCCACAGGGAGCTGTTTTTT. This sequence encodes CASSLGHRELFF.

This clone was counted a few times. The chain uses TRBV6-5 and TRBJ1-6; TRBD1 agrees at 10 bases. CDR1 is MNHEY, CDR2 SVGAGI, per germline. The CDR3 consists of 15 residues. With V trimmed by 9 bases and J by 9 bases, 11 bases remained unmatched. CDR3 sequence reads: CASSYGGTGVSPLHF. The CDR3 DNA reads TGTGCCAGTTCCTACGGCGGGACAGGGGTTTCACCCCTCCACTTT.

The CDR3 here is CASSERPAGVVRNEQFF. DNA for the CDR3: TGTGCCAGCAGTGAACGACCCGCGGGAGTAGTCCGCAATGAGCAGTTCTTC. The chain links TRBV6-1 to TRBJ2-1; 7 bases line up with TRBD2. CDR3 size: 17 residues. The V gene's germline CDR1 is MNHNS and CDR2 SASEGT. V lost 2 bases to trimming and J lost 6 bases; unmatched junction nucleotides: 13.

The chain couples TRBV7-2 to TRBJ2-5; 8 bases line up with TRBD2. V lost 4 bases and J lost 5; bases outside the gene matches: 15. The CDR3 spans 17 residues. Germline lookup yields CDR1 SGHTA and CDR2 FQGNSA. The CDR3 DNA is TGTGCCAGCAGCTCCCCCACTAGCGGCCTCCCCGATGAGACCCAGTACTTC. Amino acids: CASSSPTSGLPDETQYF.

The rearrangement uses TRBV12-5 and TRBJ2-1; tentative D call: TRBD1 (5 bases). Deletions cut 8 bases from V and 8 bases from J, with 13 bases between. Germline loops: CDR1 LGHNT, CDR2 FRNRAP. CDR3 size: 12 residues. CDR3 residues: CASQAGFDEQFF. The CDR3 nucleotides read TGTGCTAGTCAAGCAGGGTTCGATGAGCAGTTCTTC.

This clone showed up just a few times. The V gene is TRBV6-5, the J gene TRBJ2-1; TRBD2 might be the D (5 bases). The CDR3 has 16 residues. V was pared by 0 bases and J by 9 bases, with 18 bases between. The germline CDR1 and CDR2 sequences are MNHEY and SVGAGI. CDR3 in amino acids: CASSYSYVRGGGEQFF. CDR3 sequence (DNA): TGTGCCAGCAGTTACTCGTACGTTCGAGGAGGTGGTGAGCAGTTCTTC.

V and J are TRBV7-9 and TRBJ2-7; D not certain. This CDR3 is 12 amino acids long. With 0 bases removed from V and 2 bases from J, the gap between germline ends came to 2 bases. Germline lookup yields CDR1 SEHNR and CDR2 FQNEAQ (reference sequence). DNA of the CDR3: TGTGCCAGCAGCTTAGCTACCTACGAGCAGTACTTC. Protein: CASSLATYEQYF.

This clone appeared a few times. CDR3 in amino acids: CASSSDRGQTEAFF. The CDR3 DNA reads TGCGCCAGCAGCTCGGACAGGGGACAAACTGAAGCTTTCTTT. This chain links TRBV5-1 with TRBJ1-1; TRBD1 matches 9 bases. This CDR3 contains 14 residues. Germline V CDR1 and CDR2: SGHRS, YFSETQ. Germline trimming cut 3 bases from V and 5 bases from J; bases unmatched to any gene: 5.